The 3 T cell receptor beta chains presented below share a single source sample, sequenced in a study of technical replicates of blood from several donors (dated by TCRdb to the late 2010s). The method was the immunoSEQ multiplex PCR assay. TCRdb limited this immuneACCESS table to in-frame rearrangements with V and J called. A share of clones is missing; checked studies link under half to unresolved V genes, and the rest is unexplained. Within this sample are 75,000 to 95,000 clones, with 90% to 95% of them counted one time only. The ten top clones hold approximately 0.28% of the sample. The sample consisted of T cells isolated from PBMCs. The source is a human donor in good health.

The V gene is TRBV4-2, the J gene TRBJ2-1, with D hard to call. Per the germline V gene, CDR1 is LGHNA and CDR2 is YNFKEQ. CDR3 size: 16 residues. Between the trimmed V and J ends, which lost 0 bases and 0 bases, there was a span of 9 bases. The CDR3 sequence: CASSQDRRFSYNEQFF. DNA of the CDR3: TGTGCCAGCAGCCAAGATCGCAGGTTCTCCTACAATGAGCAGTTCTTC.

The chain recombines TRBV6-1 with TRBJ1-5, with TRBD1 identical over 7 bases. The length of the CDR3 is 13 residues. CDR1 and CDR2 (germline): MNHNS, SASEGT. V lost 11 bases and J lost 3; bases outside the gene matches: 7. The DNA of the CDR3 is TGTGCCGGGAGGACAGGCGCCAATCAGCCCCAGCATTTT. Residues: CAGRTGANQPQHF.

The V call is TRBV6-5, the J call TRBJ1-1, with D maybe TRBD1 (5 bases). Germline V gives CDR1 MNHEY, CDR2 SVGAGI. The CDR3 length is 12 residues. V was shortened by 5 bases and J by 11 bases, with 15 bases between the two germline ends. As DNA, the CDR3 is TGTGCCAGCAGTGCCTGGGGGGACCAGGCTTTCTTT. The encoded protein is CASSAWGDQAFF.